The 20 T cell receptor beta chains below all came from one sample that was sequenced in a study of graft-versus-host responses after intestinal transplantation (dated by TCRdb to the early 2020s). These receptors lack a known antigen. The sample's time point label, in plain terms: cells obtained before transplantation from donor or recipient. Libraries were prepared through the immunoSEQ multiplex PCR assay. Drawn from immuneACCESS, this table holds only the in-frame rearrangements with V and J called that TCRdb kept. Clones are partly lost; checked studies trace under half to an unresolved V gene and leave the rest unexplained. The sample table records around 77,000 clones; approximately 96% of these occur just once. The ten largest account for 0.53% of the sample. The sequencing here drew on unstimulated CD8+ T cells sorted from spleen or lymph node cells, taken before intestinal transplant. All receptors derive from a human donor who received an intestinal transplant.

V and J are TRBV5-4 and TRBJ2-7; 10 positions agree with TRBD1. CDR1 SGHNT and CDR2 YYREEE come from the germline V gene (reference sequence). V shed 3 bases, J shed 5 bases, and the junction held 5 bases outside the gene matches. This CDR3 has 14 amino acids. The CDR3 loop is CASSSGGTGDEQYF. The CDR3 nucleotides are TGTGCCAGCAGCTCCGGCGGGACAGGGGACGAGCAGTACTTC.

V gene TRBV21-1 combines with J gene TRBJ1-1; the D segment call TRBD1 is taken from the table without a DNA check. TRBV21-1 is labeled a pseudogene. This CDR3 region has 17 residues. CDR3 residues: CASSKVKTGTGNTEAFF. The DNA of the CDR3 is TGTGCCAGCAGCAAAGTAAAGACAGGGACAGGGAACACTGAAGCTTTCTTT.

The chain has TRBV5-6 and TRBJ1-1; no firm D call. Trimming removed 0 bases from V and 11 bases from J, with 11 bases in between. CDR1 and CDR2 (germline): SGHDT, YYEEEE. This CDR3 comprises 12 residues. This CDR3 reads CASSLGAGRAFF. In DNA form, the CDR3 reads TGTGCCAGCAGCTTGGGGGCGGGCAGGGCTTTCTTT.

The rearrangement joins TRBV5-5 to TRBJ2-2; no definite D call. Trimming removed 0 bases from V and 4 bases from J, with 1 base in between. The CDR3 consists of 12 residues. Germline V gene sequence: CDR1 SGHKS, CDR2 YYEKEE (reference sequence). The CDR3 DNA reads as TGTGCCAGCAGCTTGGCCACCGGGGAGCTGTTTTTT. Protein: CASSLATGELFF.

Comments on this clone: Sequence at one end of the junction differs from germline and may be a read error. The chain has TRBV27 and TRBJ2-5; D uncertain. CDR1 and CDR2 from the germline V gene are MNHEY and SMNVEV (reference sequence). The CDR3 contains 13 residues. Here the CDR3 DNA reads TGTGCCAGCAGTTTATCAGCCCAAGAGACCCAGCACTTC. Its protein is CASSLSAQETQHF.

The CDR3 DNA reads as TGCGCCAGCAGCACGGGACTAGCGTCCCACGAGCAGTACTTC. The encoded protein is CASSTGLASHEQYF. V and J are TRBV5-1 and TRBJ2-7; 10 bases match TRBD2. The V and J ends lost 4 bases and 5 bases, in that order; junction bases with no gene match: 6. CDR3 length: 14 amino acids. CDR1 is SGHRS, CDR2 YFSETQ, per germline.

This clone was seen a single time. The rearrangement joins TRBV4-2 to TRBJ2-7; TRBD2 matches 8 bases. V shed 0 bases and J 6 bases; nucleotides not matched to a gene: 7. In germline, CDR1 is LGHNA, CDR2 YNFKEQ. The CDR3 is 15 amino acids. The CDR3 loop reads CASSQEGAGVAEQYF. The CDR3 DNA is TGTGCCAGCAGCCAAGAAGGAGCGGGAGTCGCCGAGCAGTACTTC.

The chain has TRBV6-1 and TRBJ1-2, with 9 bases that match TRBD1. V lost 1 base, J lost 0 bases, and 0 bases stayed unmatched. Germline CDR1 and CDR2: MNHNS and SASEGT. The CDR3 sequence is 15 residues long. CDR3 DNA: TGTGCCAGCAGTGAAGGACAGGGGGCTAACTATGGCTACACCTTC. Translation gives CASSEGQGANYGYTF.

The chain joins TRBV5-6 to TRBJ2-7, with TRBD1 identical over 7 bases. The germline V gene has CDR1 SGHDT and CDR2 YYEEEE. This CDR3 contains 16 residues. J was trimmed by 0 bases and V by 3 bases; bases with no gene match: 9. The CDR3 sequence: CASSWIPGQSSYEQYF. The DNA of the CDR3 is TGTGCCAGCAGCTGGATTCCGGGACAGTCCTCCTACGAGCAGTACTTC. The full variable domain, with the rest looked up from reference TRBV5-6 and TRBJ2-7, is DAGVTQSPTHLIKTRGQQVTLRCSPKSGHDTVSWYQQALGQGPQFIFQYYEEEERQRGNFPDRFSGHQFPNYSSELNVNALLLGDSALYLCASSWIPGQSSYEQYFGPGTRLTVT.

The chain uses TRBV11-3 and TRBJ2-7; no clear D gene. Deletions cut 5 bases from V and 3 bases from J, with 8 bases between. This CDR3 is 12 amino acids long. Germline values: CDR1 SGHNT, CDR2 YENEEA. The CDR3 coding sequence is TGTGCCAGCAGCCCTCTAATCTACGAGCAGTACTTC. Translation gives CASSPLIYEQYF.

The chain carries TRBV6-6 and TRBJ2-3; TRBD2 aligns across 13 bases. Trimming took 6 bases from V and 7 from J; bases not matched to a gene: 10. In germline, CDR1 is MNHNY, CDR2 SVGAGI (reference sequence). CDR3 length: 16 residues. CDR3 sequence (DNA): TGTGCCAGCAGAGCGGGACTAGCGGGGCCGGTTCATACGCAGTATTTT. It translates to CASRAGLAGPVHTQYF.

This clone appeared a single time. The chain has TRBV30 and TRBJ1-1; D might be TRBD1 (5 bases). The CDR3 runs 14 residues. With 0 bases removed from V and 3 bases from J, the gap between germline ends came to 11 bases. Per the germline V gene, CDR1 is GTSNPN and CDR2 is SVGIG (reference sequence). The CDR3 here is CAWSVGGGDTEAFF. CDR3 DNA sequence: TGTGCCTGGAGTGTGGGGGGTGGCGACACTGAAGCTTTCTTT.

J is TRBJ2-7 and V is TRBV25-1; TRBD2 is a possible D gene (7 bases). Trimming left V 6 bases short and J 4 bases short, with 13 bases between. This CDR3 spans 13 amino acids. Germline V CDR1 and CDR2: MGHDK, SYGVNS. CDR3 sequence: CASRLGRGYEQYF. DNA of the CDR3: TGTGCCAGCAGATTGGGGAGGGGGTACGAGCAGTACTTC.

The chain employs TRBV7-9 and TRBJ2-7; maybe TRBD1 (6 bases). The CDR3 length is 13 residues. The V gene lost 8 bases and the J gene lost 2 bases, with 13 bases spanning the gap. Germline assignment: CDR1 SEHNR and CDR2 FQNEAQ (reference sequence). The DNA for the CDR3 is TGTGCCAGCGGTGGGAACAGGGCCTACGAGCAGTACTTC. Its protein product is CASGGNRAYEQYF.

The V and J genes are TRBV19 and TRBJ2-1; D might be TRBD2 (5 bases). The germline CDR1 and CDR2 sequences are LNHDA and SQIVND (reference sequence). This CDR3 is built from 18 residues. V gave up 7 bases and J gave up 3 bases, with 25 bases separating them. CDR3 bases: TGTGCCAGTACCCTCGGGGTAACGGATAACCGTAACTACAATGAGCAGTTCTTC. It specifies CASTLGVTDNRNYNEQFF.

CDR3 nucleotide sequence: TGTGCCAGCAGCCCATCAGACAACTATGGCTACACCTTC. It encodes CASSPSDNYGYTF. This chain links TRBV9 with TRBJ1-2; D ambiguous. This CDR3 has 13 residues. Per germline, CDR1 SGDLS and CDR2 YYNGEE. The V end was cut by 4 bases, the J end by 2 bases, with 9 bases between.

V gene TRBV27 combines with J gene TRBJ2-1; no clear D. Between the trimmed V and J ends, which lost 4 bases and 15 bases, there was a span of 34 bases. Germline CDR1 is MNHEY and CDR2 is SMNVEV (reference sequence). There are 18 residues in the CDR3. CDR3 residues: CASSSSSTRHAWTPAPFF. CDR3 nucleotide sequence: TGTGCCAGCAGTTCCTCCTCTACCCGACACGCCTGGACCCCTGCGCCGTTCTTC.

This chain links TRBV29-1 with TRBJ2-1; a possible D gene is TRBD2 (5 bases). Looked up from germline, CDR1 is SQVTM and CDR2 is ANQGSEA. Trimming cost V 6 bases and J 5 bases, with 23 bases left between them. The CDR3 extends over 16 amino acids. CDR3 nucleotides: TGCAGCGTCCCAAATAGGACTCTTTGGCGAAACAATGAGCAGTTCTTC. Protein: CSVPNRTLWRNNEQFF.

The chain is built from TRBV7-8 and TRBJ2-1; perhaps D is TRBD1 or TRBD2 (5 bases each). The germline V gene has CDR1 SGHVS and CDR2 FQNEAQ. V lost 5 bases, J lost 5 bases, and 13 bases lay in between. CDR3 size: 14 residues. The CDR3 DNA follows: TGTGCCAGCAGCCTCTCGGGGCTCAACAATGAGCAGTTCTTC. It encodes CASSLSGLNNEQFF.

The chain employs TRBV29-1 and TRBJ1-2; D not certain. The CDR3 totals 11 residues. V was pared by 3 bases and J by 12 bases, with 14 bases between. CDR1 SQVTM and CDR2 ANQGSEA come from the germline V gene. Here the CDR3 reads CSVEAAGRNTF. The CDR3 DNA sequence: TGCAGCGTTGAGGCCGCCGGTCGTAACACCTTC.